This TCR beta chain originates from a study of shared clonotypes between healthy human individuals. Per the germline V gene, CDR1 is SNHLY and CDR2 is FYNNEI. CDR3 length equals 16 residues. The V and J ends lost 2 bases and 0 bases, in that order; junction bases with no gene match: 5. Clones were sequenced by immunoSEQ multiplex PCR, and TCRdb holds only the in-frame ones, with some missing. The sample shows approximately 500,000 clones, more than 75% of them seen only once. The material sequenced was PBMCs. The receptor's source is a woman between 40 and 55 years old in good health. Some clones in this sample may be carry-over from other donors' samples. The V gene is TRBV2, the J gene TRBJ2-3; TRBD2 matches at 7 bases. The chain's CDR3 is CASSERLAVSTDTQYF. DNA for the CDR3: TGTGCCAGCAGTGAACGGCTAGCGGTTAGCACAGATACGCAGTATTTT.